The 23 T cell receptor beta chains given below trace back to one sample, sequenced in a study of neoadjuvant anti-PD-1 for oral cavity cancer. Only in-frame clones appear in the TCRdb table, and some are missing; sequencing was by immunoSEQ multiplex PCR. The sample lists approximately 7,200 clones, 54% occurring once. The sequencing here drew on tumor tissue, taken before nivolumab (anti-PD-1) treatment. These receptors came from a person aged 35-79 years with oral cavity squamous cell carcinoma.

This clone was detected a few times. The chain carries TRBV9 and TRBJ2-7; TRBD1 aligns across 12 bases. Germline CDR1 SGDLS, CDR2 YYNGEE. The CDR3 runs 16 residues. Losses at the gene ends were 4 bases for V and 7 bases for J; bases not matched to a gene: 12. CDR3 region: CASSPRPGQGAGEQYF. Written as DNA, the CDR3 is TGTGCCAGCAGCCCTCGACCGGGACAGGGGGCGGGAGAGCAGTACTTC. Together with reference TRBV9 and TRBJ2-7, the CDR3 gives the full variable domain: DSGVTQTPKHLITATGQRVTLRCSPRSGDLSVYWYQQSLDQGLQFLIQYYNGEERAKGNILERFSAQQFPDLHSELNLSSLELGDSALYFCASSPRPGQGAGEQYFGPGTRLTVT.

The chain combines TRBV11-2 with TRBJ2-3; tentative D call: TRBD2 (6 bases). CDR1 is SGHAT and CDR2 is FQNNGV in the germline V gene. Trimming left V 2 bases short and J 2 bases short, with 14 bases between. This CDR3 has 16 residues. The CDR3 here is CASSLMARGITDTQYF. The CDR3 nucleotides read TGTGCCAGCAGCTTAATGGCGCGGGGAATCACAGATACGCAGTATTTT.

The chain recombines TRBV5-6 with TRBJ2-1; D may be TRBD1 (6 bases). The CDR3 has 15 amino acids. Germline-derived CDR1 and CDR2 are SGHDT and YYEEEE. V was trimmed by 6 bases and J by 6 bases, leaving 19 bases between them. The CDR3 region has the DNA TGTGCCAGCAACCCGCAAGCCGGGACAAGCAATGAGCAGTTCTTC. Encoded protein: CASNPQAGTSNEQFF.

The J gene is TRBJ1-5, the V gene TRBV19; D gene ambiguous. The CDR3 length is 14 residues. V was trimmed by 10 bases and J by 0 bases, leaving 13 bases between them. Germline CDR1 reads LNHDA; CDR2 reads SQIVND (reference sequence). CDR3 sequence reads: CATSFGDSNQPQHF. CDR3 DNA: TGTGCCACGTCATTTGGGGATAGCAATCAGCCCCAGCATTTT.

The gene calls are TRBV6-6 and TRBJ1-5, with D perhaps matching TRBD1 (6 bases). There are 14 residues in the CDR3. Germline CDR1 MNHNY, CDR2 SVGAGI (reference sequence). V lost 5 bases to trimming and J lost 0 bases, with 8 bases between them. CDR3 sequence reads: CASSTGTSNQPQHF. The CDR3 DNA follows: TGTGCCAGCAGTACAGGGACTAGCAATCAGCCCCAGCATTTT.

The chain links TRBV11-2 to TRBJ1-1; 8 positions match TRBD1. The V and J ends lost 4 bases and 0 bases, in that order; junction bases with no gene match: 7. This CDR3 has 16 amino acids. Germline-derived CDR1 and CDR2 are SGHAT and FQNNGV. The CDR3 nucleotides are TGTGCCAGCAGCTATGGACAGGGTTTCATGAACACTGAAGCTTTCTTT. Amino acid sequence: CASSYGQGFMNTEAFF.

The chain combines TRBV5-5 with TRBJ2-5; 10 positions agree with TRBD1. Unmatched junction bases numbered 12, after V lost 2 bases and J lost 5 bases. Per germline, CDR1 SGHKS and CDR2 YYEKEE (reference sequence). The CDR3 contains 17 residues. CDR3 loop: CASSFIRTGGLSETQYF. CDR3 in DNA: TGTGCCAGCAGCTTCATTAGGACAGGGGGACTGTCTGAGACCCAGTACTTC.

This chain uses TRBV28 with TRBJ1-5; 8 bases are a match to TRBD1. Germline V CDR1 and CDR2: MDHEN, SYDVKM. The CDR3 is made up of 12 amino acids. Trimming removed 10 bases from V and 4 bases from J; junction bases left unmatched: 3. The chain's CDR3 is CATWTGNQPQHF. The CDR3 nucleotides read TGTGCCACCTGGACAGGGAATCAGCCCCAGCATTTT.

The sample holds one count of this clone. This chain uses TRBV5-1 with TRBJ2-1; 7 positions agree with TRBD1. The CDR3 runs to 16 residues. With V trimmed by 4 bases and J by 7 bases, 14 bases remained unmatched. Germline V gene data show CDR1 as SGHRS and CDR2 as YFSETQ. DNA for the CDR3: TGCGCCAGCAGCATCCGGGACAGCGGTTTGATAAATGAGCAGTTCTTC. It yields the protein CASSIRDSGLINEQFF.

This clone has more than one count but fewer than ten. This chain joins TRBV30 and TRBJ1-5; D might be TRBD1 (6 bases). V gave up 2 bases and J gave up 4 bases, with 12 bases separating them. CDR3 size: 14 residues. Germline CDR1 is GTSNPN and CDR2 is SVGIG (reference sequence). This chain's CDR3 is CAWSRGAGNQPQHF. The CDR3 nucleotides read TGTGCCTGGAGTAGGGGGGCCGGGAATCAGCCCCAGCATTTT.

CDR3: CTSNELGTHLGSNQPQHF. CDR3 nucleotides: TGCACCAGCAACGAACTAGGGACTCACCTTGGGAGCAATCAGCCCCAGCATTTT. This sequence joins TRBV1 and TRBJ1-5. TRBV1 is tagged as a pseudogene. This CDR3 comprises 18 residues.

The rearrangement joins TRBV4-2 to TRBJ2-7; 7 positions agree with TRBD1. Trimming took 2 bases from V and 3 from J; bases not matched to a gene: 1. This CDR3 contains 13 residues. CDR1 and CDR2 (germline): LGHNA, YNFKEQ. The CDR3 reads CASSQRQGYEQYF. The CDR3 DNA is TGTGCCAGCAGCCAAAGACAGGGCTACGAGCAGTACTTC.

This chain joins TRBV6-5 and TRBJ1-5; 10 nucleotides agree with TRBD1. The ends lost 5 bases at V and 3 bases at J; junction bases unmatched: 4. The CDR3 totals 15 residues. Germline loops: CDR1 MNHEY, CDR2 SVGAGI. The CDR3 nucleotides are TGTGCCAGCAGTGGCGGGACAGGGGACAATCAGCCCCAGCATTTT. This translates into CASSGGTGDNQPQHF.

This clone was detected only a few times. The chain uses TRBV27 and TRBJ2-7; D remains ambiguous. Germline CDR1 MNHEY, CDR2 SMNVEV (reference sequence). The CDR3 spans 11 residues. Trimming took 5 bases from V and 7 from J, leaving 9 bases between them. The CDR3 region is CASSPTTEQYF. The CDR3 nucleotides read TGTGCCAGCAGTCCAACTACGGAGCAGTACTTC.

This clone showed up just once. The rearrangement joins TRBV9 to TRBJ2-1; 13 bases match TRBD2. V trimming: 0 bases; J trimming: 8 bases; junction bases outside the gene matches: 2. CDR3 length: 15 residues. CDR1 is SGDLS, CDR2 YYNGEE, per germline. The CDR3 region is CASSVVGLAGYEQFF. The CDR3 DNA reads TGTGCCAGCAGCGTAGTGGGACTAGCGGGATATGAGCAGTTCTTC.

The CDR3, as DNA: TGTGCCAGCAGTTTAGGGGGGACAGGGAGAGCTGAAGCTTTCTTT. Amino acids: CASSLGGTGRAEAFF. The V gene is TRBV28, the J gene TRBJ1-1; 9 nucleotides line up with TRBD1. V was clipped by 2 bases and J by 6 bases; unmatched bases: 7. Germline V lookup: CDR1 MDHEN, CDR2 SYDVKM. This CDR3 is built from 15 residues. Full variable domain (missing parts from reference TRBV28 and TRBJ1-1): DVKVTQSSRYLVKRTGEKVFLECVQDMDHENMFWYRQDPGLGLRLIYFSYDVKMKEKGDIPEGYSVSREKKERFSLILESASTNQTSMYLCASSLGGTGRAEAFFGQGTRLTVV.

This clone was seen more than once but under ten times. The chain is built from TRBV7-9 and TRBJ1-1; D call uncertain. V lost 3 bases to trimming and J lost 6 bases, with 17 bases between them. This CDR3 is built from 15 residues. The germline gives CDR1 SEHNR, CDR2 FQNEAQ (reference sequence). CDR3 sequence (DNA): TGTGCCAGCAGCTTCACCGACCTACGTCAGGCTGAAGCTTTCTTT. It codes for CASSFTDLRQAEAFF.

The CDR3 reads CAWSAPEGGTEAFF. The CDR3 DNA is TGTGCCTGGAGCGCCCCAGAGGGAGGCACTGAAGCTTTCTTT. The J gene is TRBJ1-1, the V gene TRBV30, with D unclear. From germline, CDR1 is GTSNPN and CDR2 SVGIG (reference sequence). This CDR3 spans 14 amino acids. The V gene lost 3 bases and the J gene lost 4 bases, with 15 bases spanning the gap.

V gene TRBV11-2 combines with J gene TRBJ2-1, with D maybe TRBD2 (5 bases). V lost 0 bases, J lost 8 bases, and 17 bases lay in between. CDR1 is SGHAT and CDR2 is FQNNGV in the germline V gene. This CDR3 comprises 16 residues. CDR3 nucleotide sequence: TGTGCCAGCAGCTTAGAGAGCGGCGGAGGATGGGATGAGCAGTTCTTC. This gives the protein CASSLESGGGWDEQFF.

This clone qualifies as medium-sized (0.01 to 0.1%). The chain is built from TRBV30 and TRBJ1-3; D gene uncertain. Trimming removed 4 bases from V and 2 bases from J, with 27 bases in between. The CDR3 length is 19 residues. Germline V gives CDR1 GTSNPN, CDR2 SVGIG (reference sequence). The CDR3 sequence is CAWTPVVVWAGAAGNTIYF. CDR3 nucleotides: TGTGCCTGGACCCCCGTTGTTGTCTGGGCGGGAGCTGCTGGAAACACCATATATTTT.

This chain uses TRBV7-9 with TRBJ2-3; 9 bases fit TRBD2. Trimming took 5 bases from V and 5 from J; bases not matched to a gene: 8. CDR1 and CDR2 from the germline V gene are SEHNR and FQNEAQ (reference sequence). The CDR3 is 15 amino acids. CDR3 coding DNA: TGTGCCAGCAGCCCAAGCGGGGGGCATCAAGATACGCAGTATTTT. Translation gives CASSPSGGHQDTQYF. The full variable domain, its missing parts supplied by reference TRBV7-9 and TRBJ2-3, is DTGVSQNPRHKITKRGQNVTFRCDPISEHNRLYWYRQTLGQGPEFLTYFQNEAQLEKSRLLSDRFSAERPKGSFSTLEIQRTEQGDSAMYLCASSPSGGHQDTQYFGPGTRLTVL.

The chain has TRBV27 and TRBJ1-1, with a possible D match to TRBD1 (6 bases). Germline V gives CDR1 MNHEY, CDR2 SMNVEV (reference sequence). Trimming stripped 6 bases from V and 4 bases from J, with 12 bases between. CDR3 length: 13 residues. The CDR3 is CASSRQGFTEAFF. CDR3 sequence (DNA): TGTGCCAGCAGCCGGCAGGGGTTCACTGAAGCTTTCTTT.

DNA for the CDR3: TGTGCCAGCAGCAGCGTGAGGGGGGCTGGAACTGAAGCTTTCTTT. Translated: CASSSVRGAGTEAFF. This chain joins TRBV11-2 and TRBJ1-1; D is perhaps TRBD1 (6 bases). This CDR3 comprises 15 residues. Trimming cost V 5 bases and J 5 bases, with 18 bases left between them. Germline values: CDR1 SGHAT, CDR2 FQNNGV. The full variable domain, completed using reference TRBV11-2 and TRBJ1-1, is EAGVAQSPRYKIIEKRQSVAFWCNPISGHATLYWYQQILGQGPKLLIQFQNNGVVDDSQLPKDRFSAERLKGVDSTLKIQPAKLEDSAVYLCASSSVRGAGTEAFFGQGTRLTVV.